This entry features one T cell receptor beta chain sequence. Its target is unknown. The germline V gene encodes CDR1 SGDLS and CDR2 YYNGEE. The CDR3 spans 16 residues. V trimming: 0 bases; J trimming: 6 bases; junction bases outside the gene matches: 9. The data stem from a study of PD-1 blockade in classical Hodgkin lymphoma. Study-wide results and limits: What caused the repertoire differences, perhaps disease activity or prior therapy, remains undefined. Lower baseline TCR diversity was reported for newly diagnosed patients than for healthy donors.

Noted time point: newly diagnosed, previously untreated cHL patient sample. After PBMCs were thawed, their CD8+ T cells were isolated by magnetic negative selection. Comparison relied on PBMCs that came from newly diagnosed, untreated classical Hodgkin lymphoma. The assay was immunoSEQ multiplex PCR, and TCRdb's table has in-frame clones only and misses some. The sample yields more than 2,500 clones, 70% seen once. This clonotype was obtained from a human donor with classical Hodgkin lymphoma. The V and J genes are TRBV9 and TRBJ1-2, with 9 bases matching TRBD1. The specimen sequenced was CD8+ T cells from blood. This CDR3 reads CASSVGPQGAGDGYTF. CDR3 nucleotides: TGTGCCAGCAGCGTAGGTCCACAGGGGGCGGGGGATGGCTACACCTTC.